These 8 T cell receptor beta chains share one sample of origin, sequenced in a study of CD8 T cells in ankylosing spondylitis. In TCRdb, the 5' RACE reads were re-called with MiXCR into one record per CDR3 protein. The sample records about 250,000 distinct CDR3 sequences, roughly 32% being singletons. The sample comprised blood, either unsorted or a sorted T cell fraction (not recorded which). Every receptor here comes from a male donor with ankylosing spondylitis or in good health (not recorded which).

The gene calls are TRBV7-3 and TRBJ1-1; D is uncertain. Trimming took off 0 bases at V and 1 base at J, with 9 bases between the two ends. Germline V lookup: CDR1 SGHTA, CDR2 FQGTGA. This CDR3 is built from 15 residues. The CDR3 nucleotides are TGTGCCAGCAGCTTAACTCCCGGAACGAACACTGAAGCTTTCTTT. Protein: CASSLTPGTNTEAFF.

The chain employs TRBV10-3 and TRBJ2-7, with TRBD1 matching 9 bases. The CDR3 is 14 residues long. In germline, CDR1 is ENHRY, CDR2 SYGVKD. The junction had 6 bases not matched to a gene; V was cut back by 8 bases and J by 1 base. CDR3 DNA sequence: TGTGCCATCCAACTGGGACAGGGTTCCTACGAGCAGTACTTC. Its protein product is CAIQLGQGSYEQYF.

The genes are TRBV7-2 and TRBJ2-7; D is unclear. Germline values: CDR1 SGHTA, CDR2 FQGNSA. This CDR3 spans 15 amino acids. V lost 1 base, J lost 0 bases, and 10 bases lay in between. The CDR3, as DNA: TGTGCCAGCAGCTTAGTCCCAGCGAGCTCCTACGAGCAGTACTTC. It specifies CASSLVPASSYEQYF.

The rearrangement links TRBV29-1 to TRBJ2-1; TRBD2 might be the D (5 bases). CDR3 length: 15 residues. From germline, CDR1 is SQVTM and CDR2 ANQGSEA. V gave up 5 bases and J gave up 0 bases, with 14 bases separating them. In nucleotides, the CDR3 is TGCAGCGTTCTGGACTCTAAAAGCTCCTACAATGAGCAGTTCTTC. Amino acids: CSVLDSKSSYNEQFF.

The rearrangement links TRBV15 to TRBJ2-7; TRBD2 aligns across 9 bases. V shed 3 bases and J 5 bases; nucleotides not matched to a gene: 8. CDR1 and CDR2 (germline): LNHNV, YYDKDF (reference sequence). The CDR3 length is 15 residues. The CDR3 region has the DNA TGTGCCACCAGCAGGCGTGGAGCGGGGGGAAACGAGCAGTACTTC. Translation gives CATSRRGAGGNEQYF.

This clonotype showed up just a few times. The V call is TRBV20-1, the J call TRBJ1-5, with D unclear. The ends were cut back, 0 bases at V and 3 bases at J, with 6 bases in the middle. The CDR3 contains 13 residues. Germline lookup yields CDR1 DFQATT and CDR2 SNEGSKA (reference sequence). The CDR3 bases are TGCAGTGCTAGAGAGAGCCTCAATCAGCCCCAGCATTTT. This codes for CSARESLNQPQHF.

This clonotype was seen a handful of times. The chain is built from TRBV7-9 and TRBJ2-1; TRBD2 agrees at 10 bases. Germline V CDR1 and CDR2: SEHNR, FQNEAQ (reference sequence). The CDR3 has 15 residues. V lost 4 bases and J lost 8; bases outside the gene matches: 8. The CDR3 here is CASSSSGGALDEQFF. In DNA form, the CDR3 reads TGTGCCAGCAGCTCGAGCGGGGGGGCGTTGGATGAGCAGTTCTTC. Together with reference TRBV7-9 and TRBJ2-1, the CDR3 gives the full variable domain: DTGVSQNPRHKITKRGQNVTFRCDPISEHNRLYWYRQTLGQGPEFLTYFQNEAQLEKSRLLSDRFSAERPKGSFSTLEIQRTEQGDSAMYLCASSSSGGALDEQFFGPGTRLTVL.

The rearrangement links TRBV10-3 to TRBJ1-1; perhaps TRBD1 as D (5 bases). Germline lookup yields CDR1 ENHRY and CDR2 SYGVKD. Trimming stripped 7 bases from V and 5 bases from J, with 14 bases between. CDR3 length: 13 amino acids. The CDR3 loop reads CAINEQVGTEAFF. The CDR3 nucleotides read TGTGCCATCAATGAACAGGTTGGGACTGAAGCTTTCTTT.